This entry lists 14 T cell receptor beta chains sequenced from one sample in a study of molecular identifiers for immune sequencing clone quantification. One entry per CDR3 protein, called by TCRdb with MiXCR from the PCR reads. The table includes over 300,000 distinct CDR3 sequences, about a quarter detected once. The sample consisted of naive CD8+ T cells from blood, with Jurkat cell RNA spiked in. The subset: FACS-sorted CD8+CD4-CCR7+CD45RA+ naive T cells. All receptors derive from a human donor in good health. Some libraries in this study had Jurkat cell RNA spiked in.

Turning to this clonotype: A much larger clone lies a single base off, so this may be a read error. The genes are TRBV7-9 and TRBJ2-7; 9 bases align to TRBD1. The germline V gene encodes CDR1 SEHNR and CDR2 FQNEAQ (reference sequence). CDR3 length: 15 residues. The chain's CDR3 is CPSSPRDRVSEEQYF. The CDR3 DNA sequence: TGTCCCAGCAGCCCACGGGACAGGGTTTCGGAAGAGCAGTACTTC.

V is TRBV7-9 and J is TRBJ2-7; D gene ambiguous. The germline V gene encodes CDR1 SEHNR and CDR2 FQNEAQ (reference sequence). This CDR3 spans 14 amino acids. Trimming left V 3 bases short and J 6 bases short, with 15 bases between. CDR3: CASSFAGSTFEQYF. The CDR3 nucleotides are TGTGCCAGCAGCTTCGCCGGTAGTACGTTCGAGCAGTACTTC.

In its sample, this clonotype was seen many times. This chain uses TRBV7-9 with TRBJ1-5; D perhaps matches TRBD1 (5 bases). This CDR3 has 13 residues. Trimming took off 0 bases at V and 7 bases at J, with 7 bases between the two ends. Germline-derived CDR1 and CDR2 are SEHNR and FQNEAQ (reference sequence). CDR3 protein: CASSLAWDQPQHF. In DNA form, the CDR3 reads TGTGCCAGCAGCTTAGCCTGGGACCAGCCCCAGCATTTT. The full variable domain, in which reference TRBV7-9 and TRBJ1-5 provide the parts outside the CDR3, is DTGVSQNPRHKITKRGQNVTFRCDPISEHNRLYWYRQTLGQGPEFLTYFQNEAQLEKSRLLSDRFSAERPKGSFSTLEIQRTEQGDSAMYLCASSLAWDQPQHFGDGTRLSIL.

The V and J genes are TRBV2 and TRBJ1-4, with D hard to call. This CDR3 has 13 residues. Germline V gives CDR1 SNHLY, CDR2 FYNNEI. The V end lost 3 bases, the J end lost 12 bases, and 14 bases lay between the germline ends. The CDR3 spells CASSDRELAELFF. For the CDR3, the DNA is TGTGCCAGCAGTGATAGGGAATTGGCAGAACTGTTTTTT.

The rearrangement links TRBV9 to TRBJ1-3; D unresolved. There are 14 residues in the CDR3. V gave up 0 bases and J gave up 11 bases, with 15 bases separating them. Germline V gives CDR1 SGDLS, CDR2 YYNGEE. The CDR3 loop is CASSVGASGPPIYF. Here the CDR3 DNA reads TGTGCCAGCAGCGTAGGCGCCTCTGGCCCCCCCATATATTTT.

J is TRBJ2-6 and V is TRBV19, with D unresolved. The CDR3 has 15 residues. Trimming removed 3 bases from V and 0 bases from J, with 6 bases in between. Germline V gene sequence: CDR1 LNHDA, CDR2 SQIVND (reference sequence). CDR3 in DNA: TGTGCCAGTAGTATGTGGGGCTCTGGGGCCAACGTCCTGACTTTC. It yields the protein CASSMWGSGANVLTF.

Points on this clonotype: It may be a read error: a sequence one base away is much more abundant. The chain combines TRBV5-1 with TRBJ2-7; D is uncertain. Germline values: CDR1 SGHRS, CDR2 YFSETQ. The CDR3 runs to 12 residues. The CDR3 DNA reads TGCGCCAGCGGCTTCCTAGGCTACGAGCAGTACTTC. Translation gives CASGFLGYEQYF.

The chain couples TRBV4-1 to TRBJ1-5; unclear D gene. The DNA matches TRBJ2-3 better at its end, which makes the J call doubtful. This CDR3 region has 15 residues. Germline lookup yields CDR1 MGHRA and CDR2 YSYEKL. The CDR3 region is CASSQEGLGIQPQYF. The CDR3, as DNA: TGCGCCAGCAGCCAAGAAGGCCTGGGTATCCAGCCCCAGTATTTT.

Many counts were recorded for this clonotype. The genes are TRBV29-1 and TRBJ1-1; TRBD1 is a possible D gene (5 bases). The CDR3 has 13 residues. Trimming removed 7 bases from V and 6 bases from J, with 18 bases in between. Germline V gene sequence: CDR1 SQVTM, CDR2 ANQGSEA. The CDR3 region is CSARGGSNPEAFF. CDR3 nucleotides: TGCAGCGCGCGGGGGGGGTCGAATCCTGAAGCTTTCTTT.

The rearrangement links TRBV9 to TRBJ2-1, with D tentatively TRBD1 (6 bases). The CDR3 covers 15 residues. Trimming removed 3 bases from V and 9 bases from J, with 19 bases in between. The germline CDR1 and CDR2 sequences are SGDLS and YYNGEE. CDR3: CASSGRGTPNSEQFF. In DNA, the CDR3 is TGTGCCAGCAGCGGAAGGGGGACGCCGAATAGTGAGCAGTTCTTC.

This clonotype was counted at least ten times. The chain is built from TRBV5-6 and TRBJ1-1, with D perhaps matching TRBD1 (5 bases). This CDR3 spans 14 amino acids. From germline, CDR1 is SGHDT and CDR2 YYEEEE. The V and J ends lost 3 bases and 1 base respectively, with 10 bases between them. CDR3 region: CASSSEQENTEAFF. CDR3 sequence (DNA): TGTGCCAGCAGCTCTGAACAGGAGAACACTGAAGCTTTCTTT.

Points on this clonotype: Given a much more abundant clone one base away, this may be a read error. This chain links TRBV5-1 with TRBJ2-7; D is unresolved. CDR1 is SGHRS and CDR2 is YFSETQ in the germline V gene. This CDR3 spans 15 amino acids. Trimming pared 1 base from V and 3 bases from J, leaving 14 bases between. Here the CDR3 reads CASSLNSSSYYEQYF. The DNA of the CDR3 is TGCGCCAGCAGCTTGAATAGTAGCTCTTACTACGAGCAGTACTTC.

The chain combines TRBV21-1 with TRBJ1-5; the table's D call of TRBD1 was not tested on the DNA. TRBV21-1 is termed a pseudogene. CDR3 length equals 17 residues. CDR3 region: CASSKGTGARRGQPQHF. In nucleotides, the CDR3 is TGTGCCAGCAGCAAAGGGACAGGGGCCCGTCGGGGTCAGCCCCAGCATTTT.

The CDR3 protein is CSAPTASSYEQYF. CDR3 DNA: TGCAGTGCGCCCACTGCGAGCTCCTACGAGCAGTACTTC. The chain uses TRBV20-1 and TRBJ2-7; D unresolved. The CDR3 length is 13 residues. Germline-derived CDR1 and CDR2 are DFQATT and SNEGSKA (reference sequence). Trimming left V 6 bases short and J 0 bases short, with 12 bases between.